The T cell receptor beta chain under discussion was sequenced for a study of CD8 T cells in Susac syndrome. Deletions cut 6 bases from V and 1 base from J, with 10 bases between. The CDR3 is 14 residues long. RNA totalling about 0.5 to 1 ug underwent reverse transcription with random hexamers. Multiplex PCR with immunoSEQ amplified the TCR beta CDR3 across 54 Vbeta and 13 Jbeta. TCRdb re-derived calls from the immunoSEQ multiplex PCR reads in MiXCR, one entry per CDR3 protein. Of around 150,000 distinct CDR3 sequences in the sample, about 95% were seen once. This chain connects TRBV12-3 or TRBV12-4 to TRBJ1-5; D is undetermined. Material: CD8+ T cells from PBMCs. The TCR originated in a human donor with Susac syndrome. The chain's CDR3 is CASRLEGSNQPQHF. Written as DNA, the CDR3 is TGTGCCAGCAGGTTGGAAGGAAGCAATCAGCCCCAGCATTTT.